Listed here are 6 T cell receptor beta chains from one sample, sequenced in a study of shared clonotypes between healthy human individuals. The assay was immunoSEQ multiplex PCR, and TCRdb's table has in-frame clones only and misses some. The sample shows over 1.5 million clones, 98% of them seen only once. Sequenced material: naive CD4+ T cells sorted from blood. The subset is: CD45RA+ positively selected. The source is a young man in good health.

This chain uses TRBV5-6 with TRBJ2-1, with 12 bases identical to TRBD2. The CDR3 has 19 residues. Germline V gene sequence: CDR1 SGHDT, CDR2 YYEEEE. V was clipped by 0 bases and J by 4 bases; unmatched bases: 11. The CDR3 region is CASSLGAQRLAGVYNEQFF. The CDR3, as DNA: TGTGCCAGCAGCTTGGGTGCCCAAAGACTAGCGGGAGTGTACAATGAGCAGTTCTTC.

In DNA, the CDR3 is TGTGCCAGCAGCAACTCTGGGGCCAACGTCCTGACTTTC. This gives the protein CASSNSGANVLTF. The J gene is TRBJ2-6, the V gene TRBV7-2; D gene ambiguous. The CDR3 runs to 13 residues. V shed 5 bases and J shed 0 bases, with 2 bases lying between them. Germline V lookup: CDR1 SGHTA, CDR2 FQGNSA.

The chain employs TRBV21-1 and TRBJ2-7; TRBD2, as called in the table, went unchecked against the DNA. TRBV21-1 has pseudogene status. The CDR3 loop spans 13 amino acids. The CDR3 DNA sequence: TGTGCCAGCAGCGAGGACTGTAACTACGAGCAGTACTTC. Protein: CASSEDCNYEQYF.

CDR3 region: CASRPTSGRGYNEQFF. CDR3 nucleotides: TGTGCCAGCAGACCGACTAGCGGGAGAGGTTACAATGAGCAGTTCTTC. This sequence joins TRBV7-2 and TRBJ2-1; TRBD2 agrees at 12 bases. Germline V lookup: CDR1 SGHTA, CDR2 FQGNSA. The CDR3 loop spans 16 amino acids. V lost 6 bases to trimming and J lost 4 bases; unmatched junction nucleotides: 7.

On this clone: The same CDR3 arises from other DNA sequences in this sample as well. The chain is built from TRBV29-1 and TRBJ2-3, with 10 bases aligning to TRBD1. CDR1 SQVTM and CDR2 ANQGSEA come from the germline V gene. This CDR3 region has 13 residues. V was clipped by 7 bases and J by 2 bases; unmatched bases: 3. This CDR3 reads CSAGQGDTDTQYF. The DNA for the CDR3 is TGCAGCGCCGGACAGGGGGACACAGATACGCAGTATTTT.

V gene TRBV28 combines with J gene TRBJ2-1; D assignment may be TRBD1 or TRBD2 (5 bases each). V gave up 5 bases and J gave up 0 bases, with 17 bases separating them. Per germline, CDR1 MDHEN and CDR2 SYDVKM. The CDR3 is 17 amino acids. The CDR3: CASSPPGRASSYNEQFF. The CDR3 DNA reads TGTGCCAGCAGTCCACCGGGACGGGCCAGCTCCTACAATGAGCAGTTCTTC.